A single sample is the source of the 23 T cell receptor beta chains below, sequenced in a study of blood T cell repertoires in COVID-19. Produced via immunoSEQ multiplex PCR; TCRdb's table is partial and in-frame only. The data contain more than 95,000 clones, approximately 87% of them singletons. Sequences were obtained from peripheral blood. The receptors shown here come from a human donor in a cohort sampled during active or convalescent COVID-19.

The chain links TRBV11-2 to TRBJ2-1, with D maybe TRBD2 (6 bases). The germline V and J ends were trimmed by 3 bases and 2 bases, with 20 bases remaining between them. Germline loops: CDR1 SGHAT, CDR2 FQNNGV. This CDR3 comprises 18 residues. Here the CDR3 DNA reads TGTGCCAGCAGCTTCCAGAGAAGTTCGCGGGGTACCTACAATGAGCAGTTCTTC. This translates into CASSFQRSSRGTYNEQFF.

The V gene is TRBV18, the J gene TRBJ1-2; 9 bases are shared with TRBD1. Per the germline V gene, CDR1 is KGHSH and CDR2 is LQKENI. Trimming took 5 bases from V and 4 from J; bases not matched to a gene: 8. The CDR3 length is 15 residues. The CDR3, as DNA: TGTGCCAGCTCATCCATTACAGGGGGCAGCTATGGCTACACCTTC. The encoded protein is CASSSITGGSYGYTF.

The rearrangement links TRBV13 to TRBJ2-1, with a weak D call TRBD2 (5 bases). CDR1 and CDR2 (germline): PRHDT, FYEKMQ (reference sequence). The CDR3 has 13 residues. V lost 3 bases, J lost 8 bases, and 11 bases lay in between. The CDR3 nucleotides read TGTGCCAGCAGCTTTACTAGTACTGATGAGCAGTTCTTC. This gives the protein CASSFTSTDEQFF. Variable domain in full (rest from reference TRBV13 and TRBJ2-1): AAGVIQSPRHLIKEKRETATLKCYPIPRHDTVYWYQQGPGQDPQFLISFYEKMQSDKGSIPDRFSAQQFSDYHSELNMSSLELGDSALYFCASSFTSTDEQFFGPGTRLTVL.

This clone was seen a single time. The CDR3 loop reads CASSQGGTHSNQPQHF. CDR3 bases: TGCGCCAGCAGCCAAGGGGGGACACATAGCAATCAGCCCCAGCATTTT. This chain uses TRBV4-1 with TRBJ1-5; D might be TRBD1 (6 bases). Germline values: CDR1 MGHRA, CDR2 YSYEKL. V was trimmed by 1 base and J by 0 bases, leaving 10 bases between them. The CDR3 runs to 16 residues.

V is TRBV7-9 and J is TRBJ2-1; 10 nucleotides align to TRBD2. V lost 3 bases and J lost 3; bases outside the gene matches: 14. The CDR3 covers 19 residues. Germline V lookup: CDR1 SEHNR, CDR2 FQNEAQ (reference sequence). This chain's CDR3 is CASSLPPGSGGQYYNEQFF. In DNA form, the CDR3 reads TGTGCCAGCAGCTTGCCCCCGGGTAGCGGGGGGCAGTACTACAATGAGCAGTTCTTC.

As for this clone: The identical CDR3 is also encoded by other nucleotide sequences in the sample. This rearrangement joins TRBV12-3 or TRBV12-4 to TRBJ1-1; no reliable D call. The V end was cut by 2 bases, the J end by 5 bases, with 6 bases between. The CDR3 extends over 12 amino acids. The CDR3 is CASSLRRTEAFF. The CDR3 DNA reads TGTGCCAGCAGTTTAAGGAGAACTGAAGCTTTCTTT.

The genes are TRBV24-1 and TRBJ2-3; 7 positions match TRBD2. CDR3 length: 16 residues. The germline V gene has CDR1 KGHDR and CDR2 SFDVKD. The V segment lost 0 bases and the J segment 3 bases; nucleotides outside the gene matches: 5. The CDR3 DNA reads TGTGCCACCAGTGATTTGCGGTTCGGGGGGACAGATACGCAGTATTTT. Residues: CATSDLRFGGTDTQYF.

This chain uses TRBV11-2 with TRBJ1-4, with TRBD1 identical over 10 bases. Germline CDR1 reads SGHAT; CDR2 reads FQNNGV. This CDR3 region has 16 residues. The V gene end was trimmed by 5 bases and the J gene end by 6 bases; junction bases not matched to a gene: 9. The DNA of the CDR3 is TGTGCCAGCAGCCCCCGACAGGGGGCGGTCTATGAAAAACTGTTTTTT. Protein product: CASSPRQGAVYEKLFF.

This chain links TRBV7-3 with TRBJ1-6, with D maybe TRBD1 (5 bases). The CDR3 has 14 amino acids. V was trimmed by 3 bases and J by 3 bases, leaving 6 bases between them. Germline lookup yields CDR1 SGHTA and CDR2 FQGTGA. CDR3 DNA sequence: TGTGCCAGCAGCTTGACAGACTATAATTCACCCCTCCACTTT. Amino acid sequence: CASSLTDYNSPLHF.

The rearrangement links TRBV2 to TRBJ2-2; a possible D gene is TRBD1 (5 bases). The CDR3 is 12 amino acids. The germline V gene has CDR1 SNHLY and CDR2 FYNNEI. Trimming cost V 8 bases and J 6 bases, with 10 bases left between them. The CDR3 DNA is TGTGCCAGCTCAGGGTTAGCCGGGGAGCTGTTTTTT. Residues: CASSGLAGELFF.

This clone was counted only a few times. This rearrangement joins TRBV29-1 to TRBJ1-2; 9 nucleotides line up with TRBD1. The CDR3 length is 13 residues. After removal of 6 bases from V and 2 bases from J, the junction contained 4 bases not matched to a gene. The germline V gene encodes CDR1 SQVTM and CDR2 ANQGSEA. The CDR3 here is CSVGQGLNYGYTF. CDR3 nucleotides: TGCAGCGTGGGACAGGGCCTCAACTATGGCTACACCTTC.

This chain uses TRBV28 with TRBJ2-7; a possible D gene is TRBD1 (6 bases). Between the trimmed V and J ends, which lost 5 bases and 2 bases, there was a span of 13 bases. The CDR3 is made up of 14 amino acids. Germline assignment: CDR1 MDHEN and CDR2 SYDVKM. The CDR3 DNA is TGTGCCAGCAGTCCAGCAGGGGTCCCCTACGAGCAGTACTTC. Its protein is CASSPAGVPYEQYF.

This clone has only one observation. The chain has TRBV11-2 and TRBJ1-3, with no clear D. Trimming pared 5 bases from V and 0 bases from J, leaving 11 bases between. Germline CDR1 reads SGHAT; CDR2 reads FQNNGV. This CDR3 has 15 amino acids. The CDR3 nucleotides read TGTGCCAGCAGCCCACGTTTGGCCTCTGGAAACACCATATATTTT. Translation gives CASSPRLASGNTIYF.

The chain recombines TRBV15 with TRBJ2-7, with TRBD1 identical over 9 bases. The CDR3 runs 15 residues. V lost 1 base and J lost 6; bases outside the gene matches: 7. Germline CDR1 and CDR2: LNHNV and YYDKDF (reference sequence). The CDR3 DNA reads TGTGCCACCAGCAGAGCGTCCCCGGGACAGGGCGAGCAGTACTTC. Translated, it gives CATSRASPGQGEQYF.

The rearrangement joins TRBV19 to TRBJ1-2; D is perhaps TRBD1 (5 bases). Germline V gene data show CDR1 as LNHDA and CDR2 as SQIVND (reference sequence). Trimming left V 5 bases short and J 1 base short, with 14 bases between. This CDR3 is 15 amino acids long. CDR3: CASSPQGRDNYGYTF. In DNA form, the CDR3 reads TGTGCCAGTAGTCCTCAGGGCAGGGATAACTATGGCTACACCTTC.

The CDR3 protein is CASSTDTSNYGYTF. The CDR3 DNA sequence: TGTGCCAGCAGCACGGACACGTCTAACTATGGCTACACCTTC. This chain uses TRBV7-9 with TRBJ1-2; maybe TRBD1 (5 bases). CDR3 length equals 14 residues. Trimming took 5 bases from V and 0 from J, leaving 10 bases between them. From germline, CDR1 is SEHNR and CDR2 FQNEAQ (reference sequence).

This chain joins TRBV25-1 and TRBJ2-3; 8 bases line up with TRBD2. V was pared by 7 bases and J by 5 bases, with 8 bases of the junction left unmatched. Germline CDR1 reads MGHDK; CDR2 reads SYGVNS. The CDR3 consists of 14 residues. This chain's CDR3 is CASTPGGLGDTQYF. CDR3 nucleotides: TGTGCCAGCACTCCGGGGGGGCTAGGAGATACGCAGTATTTT.

This clone was counted a few times. The rearrangement joins TRBV5-5 to TRBJ1-5, with D possibly matching TRBD1 (6 bases). The length of the CDR3 is 15 residues. CDR1 and CDR2 from the germline V gene are SGHKS and YYEKEE (reference sequence). The V end was cut by 6 bases, the J end by 6 bases, with 19 bases between. As DNA, the CDR3 is TGTGCCAGCACCGAGGGACATGGGTCAATTCAGCCCCAGCATTTT. Protein: CASTEGHGSIQPQHF. Together with reference TRBV5-5 and TRBJ1-5, the CDR3 gives the full variable domain: DAGVTQSPTHLIKTRGQQVTLRCSPISGHKSVSWYQQVLGQGPQFIFQYYEKEERGRGNFPDRFSARQFPNYSSELNVNALLLGDSALYLCASTEGHGSIQPQHFGDGTRLSIL.

The CDR3 is CASGLSTGGFEKLFF. CDR3 DNA sequence: TGTGCTAGTGGTTTGTCCACAGGGGGGTTTGAAAAACTGTTTTTT. The chain couples TRBV12-5 to TRBJ1-4; 8 bases match TRBD1. This CDR3 has 15 amino acids. The V gene end was trimmed by 2 bases and the J gene end by 7 bases; junction bases not matched to a gene: 6. Germline V gives CDR1 LGHNT, CDR2 FRNRAP.

The genes are TRBV18 and TRBJ2-3; D might be TRBD1 (5 bases). Germline CDR1 is KGHSH and CDR2 is LQKENI. Trimming removed 3 bases from V and 4 bases from J, with 14 bases in between. The CDR3 covers 15 residues. The CDR3 DNA reads TGTGCCAGCTCACCGATGGCCCTGGGGCCAGATACGCAGTATTTT. It translates to CASSPMALGPDTQYF.

CDR3 in DNA: TGTGCCAGCAGCGCCCCCCCTACAGGGAACTATGGCTACACCTTC. This codes for CASSAPPTGNYGYTF. The chain links TRBV28 to TRBJ1-2, with D perhaps TRBD1 (6 bases). Trimming removed 6 bases at V and 2 bases at J, with 16 bases between. Germline CDR1 reads MDHEN; CDR2 reads SYDVKM. The CDR3 runs to 15 residues.

This chain connects TRBV5-6 to TRBJ1-6, with a weak D call TRBD1 (5 bases). CDR1 SGHDT and CDR2 YYEEEE come from the germline V gene. V lost 1 base to trimming and J lost 8 bases, with 10 bases between them. This CDR3 is 14 amino acids long. The CDR3 sequence: CASSLTGLDSPLHF. CDR3 nucleotide sequence: TGTGCCAGCAGCTTGACAGGATTGGATTCACCCCTCCACTTT.

The chain employs TRBV30 and TRBJ1-2, with TRBD1 identical over 9 bases. V shed 3 bases and J 8 bases; nucleotides not matched to a gene: 7. The CDR3 contains 13 residues. The germline V gene encodes CDR1 GTSNPN and CDR2 SVGIG (reference sequence). The CDR3 here is CAWSGGTGIGYTF. The CDR3 bases are TGTGCCTGGAGCGGAGGGACAGGGATAGGCTACACCTTC.